This T cell receptor beta chain originates from a study of blood T cells in healthy people across ages. The CDR3 loop spans 14 amino acids. The V and J ends lost 3 bases and 4 bases, in that order; junction bases with no gene match: 2. CDR1 is LGHNT and CDR2 is FRNRAP in the germline V gene. PCR was performed a second time for 7 to 11 cycles using a sample-barcoded 5' primer and a J-beta primer mix. TCRdb reprocessed the 5' RACE reads via MiXCR and lists one record per CDR3 protein. The table includes roughly 1,100,000 distinct CDR3 sequences, 20% to 25% detected once. These same data were also listed under a study on T cells of mothers and their children.

Specimen: blood. The gene calls are TRBV12-5 and TRBJ2-7; 11 nucleotides line up with TRBD2. The TCR comes from a girl aged 2-10 years in good health. Here the CDR3 DNA reads TGTGCTAGTGGTTTTCGACTAGCGGGATACGAGCAGTACTTC. The encoded protein is CASGFRLAGYEQYF.